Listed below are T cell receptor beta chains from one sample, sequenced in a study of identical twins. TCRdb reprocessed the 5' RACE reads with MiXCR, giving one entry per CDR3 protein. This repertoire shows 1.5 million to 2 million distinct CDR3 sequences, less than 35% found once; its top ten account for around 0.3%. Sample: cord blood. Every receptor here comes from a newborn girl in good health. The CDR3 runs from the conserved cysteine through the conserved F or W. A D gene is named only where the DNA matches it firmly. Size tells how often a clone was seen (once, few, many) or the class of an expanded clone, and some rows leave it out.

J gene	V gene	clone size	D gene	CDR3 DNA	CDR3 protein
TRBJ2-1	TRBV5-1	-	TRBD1	TGCGCCAGCAGCTTTAGGGGACAGGGGTACAATGAGCAGTTCTTC	CASSFRGQGYNEQFF
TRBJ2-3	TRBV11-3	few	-	TGTGCCAGCAGCTTAACGCCGGTCTCGGATACGCAGTATTTT	CASSLTPVSDTQYF
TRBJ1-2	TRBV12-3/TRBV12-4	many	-	TGTGCCAGCAGTTTTGGGGAAAGCTATGGCTACACCTTC	CASSFGESYGYTF
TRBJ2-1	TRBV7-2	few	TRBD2	TGTGCCAGCAGCTTCGGAACCGGGACTAGCTCTTACAATGAGCAGTTCTTC	CASSFGTGTSSYNEQFF
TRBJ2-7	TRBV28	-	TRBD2	TGTGCCAGCAGTTTATGGACTAGCTACAATGAGCAGTACTTC	CASSLWTSYNEQYF
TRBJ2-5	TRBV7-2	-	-	TGTGCCGGCAGCTTCAAGACTAGGGAGACCCAGTACTTC	CAGSFKTRETQYF
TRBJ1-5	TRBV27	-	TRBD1	TGTGCCAGCCAGCCCCAGGGGGCTAGGCAGCCCCAGCATTTT	CASQPQGARQPQHF
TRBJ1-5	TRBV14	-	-	TGTGCCAGCAACCTTAGAGGTACAGACAATCAGCCCCAGCATTTT	CASNLRGTDNQPQHF
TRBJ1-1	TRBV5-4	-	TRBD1	TGTGCCAGCAGCTTAGGACAGGGGGCGATTCAGGCTTTCTTT	CASSLGQGAIQAFF
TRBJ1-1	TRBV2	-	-	TGTGCCAGCAGTGAACTGCCACCCGGAGCTTTCTTT	CASSELPPGAFF
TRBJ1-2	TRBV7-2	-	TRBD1	TGTGCCAGCAGCCGCCTACGACAGGGCGGCTATGGCTACACCTTC	CASSRLRQGGYGYTF
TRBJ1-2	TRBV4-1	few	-	TGCGCCAGCAGCCAAGCTTCCCCAGGTGCGGACGCCCATGGCTACACCTTC	CASSQASPGADAHGYTF
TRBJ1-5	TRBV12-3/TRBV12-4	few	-	TGTGCCAGCAGCCCGGCCGGGCTCAATCAGCCCCAGCATTTT	CASSPAGLNQPQHF
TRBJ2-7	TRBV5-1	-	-	TGCGCCAGCAGCTTGAATGGGGGAGATCCGTACTTC	CASSLNGGDPYF
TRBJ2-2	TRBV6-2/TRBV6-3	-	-	TGTGCCAGCAGTTTCCAGGGTCTCAACGGTGCCGGGGAGCTGTTTTTT	CASSFQGLNGAGELFF
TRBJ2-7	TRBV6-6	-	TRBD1	TGTGCCAGCACCCCGGGACAGCCCTACGAGCAGTACTTC	CASTPGQPYEQYF
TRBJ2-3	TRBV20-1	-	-	TGCAGTGCTCCTTCCCCCAGGGGAAGCACAGATACGCAGTATTTT	CSAPSPRGSTDTQYF
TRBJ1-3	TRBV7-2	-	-	TGTGCCAGCAGCTTAGCTACAGGGCTGGGGGGAAACACCATATATTTT	CASSLATGLGGNTIYF
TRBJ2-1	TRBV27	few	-	TGTGCCAGCAGTGGGGCGGACAGCAATGAGCAGTTCTTC	CASSGADSNEQFF
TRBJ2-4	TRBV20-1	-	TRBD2	TGCAGTGCTACCACTAGCGGGGGGTGGTCCAAAAACATTCAGTACTTC	CSATTSGGWSKNIQYF
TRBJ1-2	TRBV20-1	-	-	TGCAGTGCCCTTAGAGAGGACAACTATGGCTACACCTTC	CSALREDNYGYTF